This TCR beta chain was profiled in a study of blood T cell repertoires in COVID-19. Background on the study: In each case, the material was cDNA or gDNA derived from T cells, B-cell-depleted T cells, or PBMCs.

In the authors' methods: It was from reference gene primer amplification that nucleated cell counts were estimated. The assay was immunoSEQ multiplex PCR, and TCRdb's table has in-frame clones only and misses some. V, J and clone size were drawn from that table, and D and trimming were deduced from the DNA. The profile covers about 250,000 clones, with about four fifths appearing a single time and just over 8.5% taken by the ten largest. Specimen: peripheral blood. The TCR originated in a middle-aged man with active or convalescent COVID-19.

The CDR3 loop is CASSPLEQIYGYTF. The DNA of the CDR3 is TGTGCCAGCAGTCCATTGGAACAGATCTATGGCTACACCTTC. V gene TRBV27 combines with J gene TRBJ1-2; D gene ambiguous. The CDR3 is 14 amino acids. Germline V gene sequence: CDR1 MNHEY, CDR2 SMNVEV (reference sequence). Trimming took 5 bases from V and 4 from J, leaving 14 bases between them.